Below are 10 T cell receptor beta chains sequenced from a single sample in a study of breast tumors, draining lymph nodes, adjacent tissues. The lymph nodes were axillary draining lymph nodes from breast cancer patients. TCRdb passed the multiplex PCR reads through MiXCR, listing each CDR3 protein once. The repertoire holds about 230,000 distinct CDR3 sequences, with about 32% as singletons. Sequenced sample: axillary lymph node tissue. These receptors all stem from a female donor with breast cancer. Some clones in this sample may be carry-over from other donors' samples.

This clonotype was seen ten or more times. The rearrangement links TRBV6-5 to TRBJ2-5; D is ambiguous. V lost 11 bases, J lost 9 bases, and 22 bases lay in between. Germline CDR1 reads MNHEY; CDR2 reads SVGAGI. The CDR3 length is 13 residues. The CDR3 nucleotides are TGTGCCGCCTGTGTCCCTCTTGTCTGGGCCCAGTACTTC. It specifies CAACVPLVWAQYF.

This clonotype was seen many times. V gene TRBV27 combines with J gene TRBJ2-7; D unclear. V lost 7 bases, J lost 7 bases, and 8 bases lay in between. CDR3 size: 10 residues. Germline V gene sequence: CDR1 MNHEY, CDR2 SMNVEV (reference sequence). The chain's CDR3 is CASTLGEQYF. The CDR3 DNA is TGTGCCAGCACTCTGGGGGAGCAGTACTTC.

This clonotype has ten or more counts. The gene calls are TRBV12-5 and TRBJ2-1; 7 bases are a match to TRBD2. Per the germline V gene, CDR1 is LGHNT and CDR2 is FRNRAP. There are 13 residues in the CDR3. CDR3 nucleotides: TGTGCCTCGGGGCTAGCGGTCTACAATGAGCAGTTCTTC. This encodes CASGLAVYNEQFF. Using reference TRBV12-5 and TRBJ2-1 for the parts outside the CDR3, the full variable domain is DARVTQTPRHKVTEMGQEVTMRCQPILGHNTVFWYRQTMMQGLELLAYFRNRAPLDDSGMPKDRFSAEMPDATLATLKIQPSEPRDSAVYFCASGLAVYNEQFFGPGTRLTVL.

This clonotype was observed at least ten times. The rearrangement links TRBV20-1 to TRBJ2-1, with 13 bases lining up with TRBD2. V lost 7 bases, J lost 9 bases, and 3 bases stayed unmatched. Per the germline V gene, CDR1 is DFQATT and CDR2 is SNEGSKA (reference sequence). This CDR3 is 12 amino acids long. The CDR3 protein is CSVGLAGVEQFF. DNA for the CDR3: TGCAGTGTCGGACTAGCGGGAGTTGAGCAGTTCTTC.

This clonotype has ten or more counts. A single base separates this from a much larger clone, so it may be a read error. The V call is TRBV12-3 or TRBV12-4, the J call TRBJ2-3, with D unresolved. V lost 2 bases to trimming and J lost 0 bases, with 3 bases between them. The CDR3 spans 13 residues. The CDR3 nucleotides read TGTGCCAGCAGTTTAATGAGCACAGATACGCAGTATTTT. Amino acids: CASSLMSTDTQYF.

This clonotype came up a few times. Since a much larger clone is just one base distant, this may be a read error. The chain has TRBV6-5 and TRBJ2-2, with 11 positions matching TRBD2. V lost 10 bases to trimming and J lost 5 bases; unmatched junction nucleotides: 6. CDR1 MNHEY and CDR2 SVGAGI come from the germline V gene. The CDR3 covers 14 residues. The CDR3 DNA reads as TGTGCCAACAGGCTAGCGGGAGGAACCGGGGAGCTGTTTTTT. The encoded protein is CANRLAGGTGELFF.

J is TRBJ2-7 and V is TRBV20-1; TRBD2 matches at 7 bases. Germline V gene sequence: CDR1 DFQATT, CDR2 SNEGSKA (reference sequence). The CDR3 loop spans 14 amino acids. Trimming cost V 4 bases and J 6 bases; bases outside gene matches: 12. CDR3 region: CSANGVGRTSEQYF. Written as DNA, the CDR3 is TGCAGTGCTAACGGGGTCGGGAGGACTAGCGAGCAGTACTTC.

Many counts were recorded for this clonotype. The CDR3 DNA reads as TGCAGTGCTAGAGATGAACCAAACTATGGCTACACCTTC. Encoded protein: CSARDEPNYGYTF. The rearrangement links TRBV20-1 to TRBJ1-2, with D unresolved. The CDR3 sequence is 13 residues long. Trimming cost V 0 bases and J 2 bases, with 7 bases left between them. The V gene's germline CDR1 is DFQATT and CDR2 SNEGSKA (reference sequence).

This clonotype has just one count. Sequence at one end of the junction differs from germline and may be a read error. J is TRBJ1-1 and V is TRBV19; D is possibly TRBD1 (6 bases). CDR3 size: 15 residues. Per the germline V gene, CDR1 is LNHDA and CDR2 is SQIVND (reference sequence). The CDR3 loop is CVSSVLGGRSTEAFF. In DNA, the CDR3 is TGTGTCAGTAGCGTTCTTGGGGGCCGGAGCACTGAAGCTTTCTTT.

A word on this clonotype: A read error may explain this, as a much larger clone is one base away. This chain links TRBV6-2 or TRBV6-3 with TRBJ1-3; D possibly corresponds to TRBD1 (5 bases). V lost 6 bases and J lost 8, with 17 bases in between. The CDR3 spans 14 residues. Germline V gene lookup returns CDR1 MNHEY and CDR2 SVGEGT. In nucleotides, the CDR3 is TGTGCCAGCAGGAGACTCGGGGGTCCGCACACCATATATTTT. This codes for CASRRLGGPHTIYF.